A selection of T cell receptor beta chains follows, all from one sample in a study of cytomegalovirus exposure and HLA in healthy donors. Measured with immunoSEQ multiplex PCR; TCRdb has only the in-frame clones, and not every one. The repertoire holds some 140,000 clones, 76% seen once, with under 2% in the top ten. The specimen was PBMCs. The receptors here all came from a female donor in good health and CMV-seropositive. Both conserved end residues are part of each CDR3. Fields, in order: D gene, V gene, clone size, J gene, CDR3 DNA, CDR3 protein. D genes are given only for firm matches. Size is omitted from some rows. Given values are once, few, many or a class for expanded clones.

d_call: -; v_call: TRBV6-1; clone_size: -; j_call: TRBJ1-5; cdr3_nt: TGTGCCAGCAGTGAAGACAGGGTAAATCAGCCCCAGCATTTT; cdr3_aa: CASSEDRVNQPQHF
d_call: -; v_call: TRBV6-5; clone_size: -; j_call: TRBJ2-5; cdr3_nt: TGTGCCAGCACGGCAGGGTTATCAGAGACCCAGTACTTC; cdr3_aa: CASTAGLSETQYF
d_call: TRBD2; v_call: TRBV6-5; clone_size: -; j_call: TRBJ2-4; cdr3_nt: TGTGCCAGCCGAGCGGGGACTGAAAGAAACATTCAGTACTTC; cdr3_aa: CASRAGTERNIQYF
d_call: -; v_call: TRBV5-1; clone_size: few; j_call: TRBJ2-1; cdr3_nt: TGCGCCAGCAGCTCAATACTAGGTTCCTACAATGAGCAGTTCTTC; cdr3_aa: CASSSILGSYNEQFF
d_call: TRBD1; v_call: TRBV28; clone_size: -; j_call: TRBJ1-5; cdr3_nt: TGTGCCAGCAGAAGGGACAGCAGCAATCAGCCCCAGCATTTT; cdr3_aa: CASRRDSSNQPQHF
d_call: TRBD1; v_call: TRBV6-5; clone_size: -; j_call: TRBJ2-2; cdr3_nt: TGTGCCAGCAGTTACGGAGGGACAGGGACCGGGGAGCTGTTTTTT; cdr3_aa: CASSYGGTGTGELFF
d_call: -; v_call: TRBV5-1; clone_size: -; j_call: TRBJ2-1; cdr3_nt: TGCGCCAGCAGCTTGGTCCAGGTCAGGGGCTACAATGAGCAGTTCTTC; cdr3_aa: CASSLVQVRGYNEQFF
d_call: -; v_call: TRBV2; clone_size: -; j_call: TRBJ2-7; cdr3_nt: TGTGCCAGCAGTGAAAGGCAGAGCTACCTAGGCGAGCAGTACTTC; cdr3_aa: CASSERQSYLGEQYF
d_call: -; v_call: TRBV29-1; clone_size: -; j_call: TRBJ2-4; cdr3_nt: TGCAGCGTTTTACAAGGGGGCAAAAACATTCAGTACTTC; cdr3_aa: CSVLQGGKNIQYF
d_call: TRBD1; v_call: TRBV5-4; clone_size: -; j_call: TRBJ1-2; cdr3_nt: TGTGCCAGCAGCTTGAAAGGACAGGGGGCAGATGGCTACACCTTC; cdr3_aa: CASSLKGQGADGYTF
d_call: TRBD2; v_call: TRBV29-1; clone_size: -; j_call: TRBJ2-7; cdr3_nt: TGCAGCGTTGAGGCGGGAGCACACTCCTACGAGCAGTACTTC; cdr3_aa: CSVEAGAHSYEQYF
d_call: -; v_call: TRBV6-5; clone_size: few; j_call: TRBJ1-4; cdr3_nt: TGTGCCAGCAGTCAAAAAACAGTGTTGGAAAAACTGTTTTTT; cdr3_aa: CASSQKTVLEKLFF
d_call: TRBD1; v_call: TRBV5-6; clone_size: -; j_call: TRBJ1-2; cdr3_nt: TGTGCCAGCAGCTTGTCTTATTTGGGACAGGGAAATGGCTACACCTTC; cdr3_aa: CASSLSYLGQGNGYTF
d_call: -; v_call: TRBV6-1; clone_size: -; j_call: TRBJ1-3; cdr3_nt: TGTGCCAGCAGTGAACCTACAGGGTCCGGAAACACCATATATTTT; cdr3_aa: CASSEPTGSGNTIYF
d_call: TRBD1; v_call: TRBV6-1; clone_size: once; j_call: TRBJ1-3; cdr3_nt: TGTGCCAGCAGTAGGACAGGGTATGGAAACACCATATATTTT; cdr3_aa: CASSRTGYGNTIYF
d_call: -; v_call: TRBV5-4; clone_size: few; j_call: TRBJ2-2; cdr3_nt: TGTGCCAGCAGCCGTCTAGTAGGCAGGAACACCGGGGAGCTGTTTTTT; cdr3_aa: CASSRLVGRNTGELFF
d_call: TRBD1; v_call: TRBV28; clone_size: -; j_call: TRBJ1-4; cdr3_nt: TGTGCCAGCAGAACGAGGGGGCCGGAAAAACTGTTTTTT; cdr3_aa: CASRTRGPEKLFF
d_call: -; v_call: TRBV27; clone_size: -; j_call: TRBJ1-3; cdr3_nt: TGTGCCAGCAGCCGCCAAGCGTCCTCTGGAAACACCATATATTTT; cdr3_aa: CASSRQASSGNTIYF
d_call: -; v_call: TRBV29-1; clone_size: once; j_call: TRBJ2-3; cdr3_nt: TGCAGCGTTGAAGATCGGATGGACACCCCAACAGATACGCAGTATTTT; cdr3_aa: CSVEDRMDTPTDTQYF
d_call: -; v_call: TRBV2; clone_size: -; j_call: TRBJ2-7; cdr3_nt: TGTGCCAGCTTGCGGGACTCTTCGGCGGACGAGCAGTACTTC; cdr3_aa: CASLRDSSADEQYF
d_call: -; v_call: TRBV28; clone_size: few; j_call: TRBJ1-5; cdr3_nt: TGTGCCAGCAGTTTACGACAAAATCAGCCCCAGCATTTT; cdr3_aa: CASSLRQNQPQHF
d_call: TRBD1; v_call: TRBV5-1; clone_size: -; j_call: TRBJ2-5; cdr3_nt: TGCGCCAGCAGCCCCGGACAGGGGGGGGTGGAGACCCAGTACTTC; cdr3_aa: CASSPGQGGVETQYF
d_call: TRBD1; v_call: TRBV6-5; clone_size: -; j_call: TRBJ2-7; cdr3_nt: TGTGCCAGCAGTTGGGGGACAGGAGGGTCCTACGAGCAGTACTTC; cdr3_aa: CASSWGTGGSYEQYF
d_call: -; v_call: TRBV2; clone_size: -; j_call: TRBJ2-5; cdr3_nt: TGTGCCAGCACGAGACAGTATCAAGAGACCCAGTACTTC; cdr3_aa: CASTRQYQETQYF
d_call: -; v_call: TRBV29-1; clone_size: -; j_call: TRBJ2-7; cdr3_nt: TGCAGCGTTGAATCCCCGGACAGTCCTACGGGCGAGCAGTACTTC; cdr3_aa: CSVESPDSPTGEQYF
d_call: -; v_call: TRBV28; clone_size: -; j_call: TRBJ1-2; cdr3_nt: TGTGCCAGCAGCTCCCCCCCAGCGTATGGCTACACCTTC; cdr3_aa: CASSSPPAYGYTF
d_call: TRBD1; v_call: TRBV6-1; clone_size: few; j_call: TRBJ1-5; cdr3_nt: TGTGCCAGCAGTGAGGTCGGAGGGGGCCATCAGCCCCAGCATTTT; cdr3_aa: CASSEVGGGHQPQHF
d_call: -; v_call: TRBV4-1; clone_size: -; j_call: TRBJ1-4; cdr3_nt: TGCGCCAGCAGCCAACGATACGGGGGTACTAATGAAAAACTGTTTTTT; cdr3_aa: CASSQRYGGTNEKLFF
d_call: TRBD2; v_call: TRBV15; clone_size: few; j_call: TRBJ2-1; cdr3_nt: TGTGCCAGCAGCGGGAGCCCCGGGAATGAGCAGTTCTTC; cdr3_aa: CASSGSPGNEQFF
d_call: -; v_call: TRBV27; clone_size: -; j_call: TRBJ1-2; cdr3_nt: TGTGCCAGCAGTTTCCAGGGACATCTGGGATATGGCTACACCTTC; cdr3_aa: CASSFQGHLGYGYTF
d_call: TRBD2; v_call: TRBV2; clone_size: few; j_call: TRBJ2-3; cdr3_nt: TGTGCCAGCGGATCGGGGGGGCAGGGTACGCAGTATTTT; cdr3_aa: CASGSGGQGTQYF
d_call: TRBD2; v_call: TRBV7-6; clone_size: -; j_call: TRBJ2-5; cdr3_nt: TGTGCCAGCAGTCTTAGACGGGGGGGCGAAGAGACCCAGTACTTC; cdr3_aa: CASSLRRGGEETQYF
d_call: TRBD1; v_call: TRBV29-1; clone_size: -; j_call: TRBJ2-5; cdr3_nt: TGCAGCGCCGGACAGGGTCAAGAGACCCAGTACTTC; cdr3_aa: CSAGQGQETQYF
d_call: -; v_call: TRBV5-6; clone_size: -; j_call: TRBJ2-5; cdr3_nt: TGTGCCAGCAGCTTCCTGGGAGGATTGCAAGAGACCCAGTACTTC; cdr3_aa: CASSFLGGLQETQYF
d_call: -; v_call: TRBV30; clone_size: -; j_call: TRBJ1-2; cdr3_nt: TGTGCCTGGAGTAACACCCTACAGGGCGGCTATGGCTACACCTTC; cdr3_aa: CAWSNTLQGGYGYTF
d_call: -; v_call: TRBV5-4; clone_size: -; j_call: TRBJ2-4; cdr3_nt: TGTGCCAGCAGCGGCGGGACTCCAGGAGCCAAAAACATTCAGTACTTC; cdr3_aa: CASSGGTPGAKNIQYF